The next 10 T cell receptor beta chains were all read from a single sample in a study of identical twins. TCRdb re-analysed the 5' RACE reads in MiXCR, keeping a single row per CDR3 protein. The sample yields 450,000 or so distinct CDR3 sequences, 13% to 15% seen once. This sample also belongs to another study, concerning yellow fever vaccine responses in identical twins.

The sample comprised CD4+ T cells sorted from blood. Receptors originate from a woman between 18 and 29 years old in good health.

This clonotype was found a few times. J is TRBJ2-7 and V is TRBV12-3 or TRBV12-4; tentative D call: TRBD1 (5 bases). The germline V and J ends were trimmed by 3 bases and 0 bases, with 12 bases remaining between them. This CDR3 region has 15 residues. This chain's CDR3 is CASSLKDTNSYEQYF. The CDR3 DNA is TGTGCCAGCAGTTTGAAGGACACCAACTCCTACGAGCAGTACTTC.

This sequence joins TRBV6-1 and TRBJ2-2, with a weak D call TRBD2 (5 bases). With 6 bases removed from V and 6 bases from J, the gap between germline ends came to 14 bases. Germline loops: CDR1 MNHNS, CDR2 SASEGT. The CDR3 contains 14 residues. DNA of the CDR3: TGTGCCAGCAGCCGAACTAGTCTGGCCGGGGAGCTGTTTTTT. This sequence encodes CASSRTSLAGELFF.

The chain combines TRBV6-2 or TRBV6-3 with TRBJ2-5; D possibly matches TRBD1 or TRBD2 (5 bases each). V was cut by 4 bases and J by 3 bases, with 15 bases left in between. CDR3 length: 15 residues. Germline values: CDR1 MNHEY, CDR2 SVGEGT. CDR3 sequence reads: CASSSLIEGKETQYF. The CDR3 coding sequence is TGTGCCAGCAGTTCCCTTATAGAGGGGAAAGAGACCCAGTACTTC.

This chain connects TRBV12-3 or TRBV12-4 to TRBJ1-2; TRBD1 matches at 7 bases. Trimming cost V 7 bases and J 8 bases; bases outside gene matches: 13. The CDR3 is 14 residues long. The CDR3 nucleotides are TGTGCCAGCATCCTAGTACAGGGGATGGGGGGCTACACCTTC. This codes for CASILVQGMGGYTF.

This clonotype was found a few times. The rearrangement uses TRBV4-1 and TRBJ2-1, with 7 bases identical to TRBD2. V trimming: 2 bases; J trimming: 4 bases; junction bases outside the gene matches: 26. The CDR3 has 22 residues. Germline loops: CDR1 MGHRA, CDR2 YSYEKL. The CDR3, as DNA: TGCGCCAGCAGCCAAATTCTCTCGGGGCCCGGGACTACGCCTACTCCATACAATGAGCAGTTCTTC. Its translation is CASSQILSGPGTTPTPYNEQFF.

This clonotype appeared many times. The V call is TRBV7-9, the J call TRBJ2-2; weak D call: TRBD2 (6 bases). Deletions cut 3 bases from V and 2 bases from J, with 10 bases between. The germline CDR1 and CDR2 sequences are SEHNR and FQNEAQ (reference sequence). The CDR3 has 15 residues. CDR3 protein: CASSFPGLNTGELFF. The CDR3 DNA reads as TGTGCCAGCAGCTTTCCGGGACTCAACACCGGGGAGCTGTTTTTT.

This chain joins TRBV12-3 or TRBV12-4 and TRBJ2-2; TRBD1 matches 8 bases. The CDR3 length is 15 residues. V lost 5 bases and J lost 7; bases outside the gene matches: 9. The DNA of the CDR3 is TGTGCCAGCAGTGACCGGACAGGGATTGGCGGGGAGCTGTTTTTT. Protein sequence: CASSDRTGIGGELFF.

This clonotype turned up a few times. This rearrangement joins TRBV7-9 to TRBJ1-3, with a weak D call TRBD1 (5 bases). Germline CDR1 SEHNR, CDR2 FQNEAQ (reference sequence). The germline V and J ends were trimmed by 1 base and 9 bases, with 10 bases remaining between them. The CDR3 has 13 amino acids. This CDR3 reads CASSLVSGSTIYF. The CDR3 DNA reads as TGTGCCAGCAGCTTAGTTTCAGGGTCCACCATATATTTT.

The V call is TRBV28, the J call TRBJ2-7; D tentatively fits TRBD1 or TRBD2 (5 bases each). The CDR3 is made up of 17 amino acids. The V and J ends lost 3 bases and 0 bases respectively, with 18 bases between them. Germline values: CDR1 MDHEN, CDR2 SYDVKM. CDR3 in amino acids: CASSFLTGRDTSYEQYF. CDR3 bases: TGTGCCAGCAGTTTCTTGACGGGACGGGATACCTCCTACGAGCAGTACTTC.

The chain uses TRBV24-1 and TRBJ2-1; 8 bases agree with TRBD1. Per the germline V gene, CDR1 is KGHDR and CDR2 is SFDVKD. The junction had 5 bases not matched to a gene; V was cut back by 3 bases and J by 5 bases. There are 15 residues in the CDR3. The CDR3 loop reads CATSDPGQADNEQFF. In DNA, the CDR3 is TGTGCCACCAGTGATCCGGGACAGGCCGACAATGAGCAGTTCTTC.